This T cell receptor (beta chain) was recorded in a study of shared clonotypes between healthy human individuals. The repertoire was sequenced with immunoSEQ multiplex PCR; TCRdb's copy has only in-frame clones and lacks some. Counted here are about 320,000 clones, roughly 84% occurring once; the ten biggest clones make up under 20%. This CDR3 region has 16 residues. V lost 2 bases, J lost 2 bases, and 15 bases lay in between. Germline values: CDR1 MDHEN, CDR2 SYDVKM. V and J are TRBV28 and TRBJ2-5; D ambiguous. The sequence was collected from a man between 18 and 29 years old in good health. Source material: memory CD8+ T cells sorted from blood. This sample's subset: CD45RO+ cells pooled with CCR7-negative TemRA cells. The CDR3 region has the DNA TGTGCCAGCAGTTTAGTTAGAAGCCTTAATCAAGAGACCCAGTACTTC. Amino acids: CASSLVRSLNQETQYF.